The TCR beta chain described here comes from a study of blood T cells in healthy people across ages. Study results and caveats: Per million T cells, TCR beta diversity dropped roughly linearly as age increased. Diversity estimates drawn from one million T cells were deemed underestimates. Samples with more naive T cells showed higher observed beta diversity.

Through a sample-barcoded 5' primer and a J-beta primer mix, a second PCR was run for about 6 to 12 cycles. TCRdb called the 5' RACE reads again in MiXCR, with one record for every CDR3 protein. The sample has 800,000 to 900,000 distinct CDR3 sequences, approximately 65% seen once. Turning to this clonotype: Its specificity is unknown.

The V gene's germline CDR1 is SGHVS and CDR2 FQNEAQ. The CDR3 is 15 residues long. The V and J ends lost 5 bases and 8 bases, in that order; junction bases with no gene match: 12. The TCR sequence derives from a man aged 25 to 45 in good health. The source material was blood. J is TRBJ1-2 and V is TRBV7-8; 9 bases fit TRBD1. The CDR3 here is CASSPSRDRDGGYTF. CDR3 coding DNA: TGTGCCAGCAGCCCGTCCCGGGACAGGGACGGAGGCTACACCTTC.